This T cell receptor beta chain is drawn from a study of CXCR3-negative and CXCR3-positive naive CD8 T cells. The study, taken as a whole, reports: Relative to CXCR3-negative naive cells, CXCR3-positive naive cells had more hydrophobic TRB CDR3s. For the naive subsets, surface CD5 was similar, and TCR strength was inferred from TRB CDR3 properties.

Naive CD8+ T cells showed CD45RO-CCR7+CD27+CD95-. The TRB cDNA libraries were prepared by 5' RACE with UMI labels. TCRdb reworked the 5' RACE reads into one entry per CDR3 protein, no DNA. The sample's table shows around 8,400 distinct CDR3 sequences. This CDR3 comprises 15 residues. CDR1 is SQVTM and CDR2 is ANQGSEA in the germline V gene. In terms of frequency, this clonotype is medium-sized. Its target is unknown. The V gene is TRBV29-1, the J gene TRBJ2-1; TCRdb names TRBD1, which stays unverified in the absence of DNA. The receptor was derived from a human donor in good health. Some clones in this sample may be carry-over from other donors' samples. Specimen: naive CXCR3+ CD8+ T cells from blood. The subset: CD45RO-CCR7+CD27+CD95- naive CD8+ T cells expressing CXCR3 (TNR3+). The chain's CDR3 is CSVQGVARSYNEQFF.